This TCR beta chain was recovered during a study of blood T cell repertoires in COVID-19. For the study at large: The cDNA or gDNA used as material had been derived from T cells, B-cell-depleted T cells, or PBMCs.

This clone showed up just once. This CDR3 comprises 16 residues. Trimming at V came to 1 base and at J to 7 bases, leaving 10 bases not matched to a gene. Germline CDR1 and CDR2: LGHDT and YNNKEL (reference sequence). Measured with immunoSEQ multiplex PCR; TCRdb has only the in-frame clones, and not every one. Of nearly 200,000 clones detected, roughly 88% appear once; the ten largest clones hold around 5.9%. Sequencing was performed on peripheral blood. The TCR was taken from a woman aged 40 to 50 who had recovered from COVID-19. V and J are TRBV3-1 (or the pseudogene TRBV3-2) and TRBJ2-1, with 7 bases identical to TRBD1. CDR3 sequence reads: CASSQAGTVLRNEQFF. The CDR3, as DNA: TGTGCCAGCAGCCAAGCCGGGACAGTCTTGAGGAATGAGCAGTTCTTC.